This is a list of T cell receptor beta chains from one sample in a study of shared clonotypes between healthy human individuals. Profiling relied on immunoSEQ multiplex PCR, and the TCRdb table lists in-frame clones only, not all of them. The table has around 560,000 clones, roughly 95% seen once. The sample comprised naive CD8+ T cells sorted from blood. Source of these receptors: a woman aged 30 to 39 in good health. Each CDR3 is given with its conserved first and last residue. The order of the fields is D gene, clone size, V gene, J gene, CDR3 protein, CDR3 DNA. The D gene is left open where the match is weak. Clone size, where shown, is once, few, many, or a class for clones that have expanded.

D: -
size: -
V: TRBV9
J: TRBJ1-4
CDR3: CASSVGGSPREKLFF
DNA: TGTGCCAGCAGCGTAGGTGGCAGCCCTAGGGAAAAACTGTTTTTT

D: -
size: -
V: TRBV15
J: TRBJ2-2
CDR3: CATSRVTGSPGELFF
DNA: TGTGCCACCAGCAGAGTAACAGGGAGCCCCGGGGAGCTGTTTTTT

D: -
size: few
V: TRBV29-1
J: TRBJ1-1
CDR3: CSVWQNTEAFF
DNA: TGCAGCGTGTGGCAGAACACTGAAGCTTTCTTT

D: TRBD2
size: -
V: TRBV9
J: TRBJ2-7
CDR3: CASSVGGGSPEQYF
DNA: TGTGCCAGCAGCGTAGGCGGCGGGAGCCCCGAGCAGTACTTC

D: TRBD2
size: -
V: TRBV7-9
J: TRBJ2-1
CDR3: CASSHRGASGANEQFF
DNA: TGTGCCAGCAGCCACCGAGGGGCTAGCGGAGCCAATGAGCAGTTCTTC

D: -
size: -
V: TRBV9
J: TRBJ1-4
CDR3: CASSGGGEKLFF
DNA: TGTGCCAGCAGCGGAGGGGGTGAAAAACTGTTTTTT

D: TRBD1
size: few
V: TRBV13
J: TRBJ2-2
CDR3: CASSSRGWTGSGELFF
DNA: TGTGCCAGCAGCTCCAGGGGATGGACAGGGAGCGGGGAGCTGTTTTTT

D: -
size: -
V: TRBV29-1
J: TRBJ2-3
CDR3: CSVETDTDTQYF
DNA: TGCAGCGTTGAGACAGACACAGATACGCAGTATTTT

D: TRBD1
size: -
V: TRBV4-1
J: TRBJ2-3
CDR3: CASSHETGGGTDTQYF
DNA: TGCGCCAGCAGCCACGAGACAGGGGGCGGGACAGATACGCAGTATTTT

D: TRBD1
size: -
V: TRBV6-6
J: TRBJ1-2
CDR3: CASRNGQGTYYGYTF
DNA: TGTGCCAGCAGAAACGGACAGGGTACATACTATGGCTACACCTTC

D: -
size: -
V: TRBV29-1
J: TRBJ2-2
CDR3: CSTTRGEDTGELFF
DNA: TGCAGCACAACACGTGGGGAGGACACCGGGGAGCTGTTTTTT

D: -
size: -
V: TRBV28
J: TRBJ2-7
CDR3: CASSYTEGRNYEQYF
DNA: TGTGCCAGCAGTTACACGGAGGGGAGGAACTACGAGCAGTACTTC

D: TRBD1
size: once
V: TRBV29-1
J: TRBJ2-1
CDR3: CSVDGVLTGESYNEQFF
DNA: TGCAGCGTTGACGGCGTCCTGACAGGGGAATCCTACAATGAGCAGTTCTTC

D: TRBD1
size: -
V: TRBV5-1
J: TRBJ1-4
CDR3: CASSQSDRAAFHVHEKLFF
DNA: TGCGCCAGCAGCCAGAGCGACAGGGCTGCGTTCCATGTACATGAAAAACTGTTTTTT

D: -
size: -
V: TRBV6-4
J: TRBJ2-7
CDR3: CASSAAGTEGYEQYF
DNA: TGTGCCAGCAGTGCCGCCGGGACCGAAGGGTACGAGCAGTACTTC

D: -
size: once
V: TRBV13
J: TRBJ2-5
CDR3: CASSSPGDQETQYF
DNA: TGTGCCAGCAGCTCACCAGGAGACCAAGAGACCCAGTACTTC

D: -
size: -
V: TRBV7-9
J: TRBJ2-7
CDR3: CASSGAGQDEQYF
DNA: TGTGCCAGCAGCGGAGCGGGACAGGACGAGCAGTACTTC

D: -
size: -
V: TRBV4-1
J: TRBJ2-1
CDR3: CASSQAPDYNEQFF
DNA: TGCGCCAGCAGCCAAGCCCCGGATTACAATGAGCAGTTCTTC

D: -
size: -
V: TRBV19
J: TRBJ1-5
CDR3: CASSIYFGQPQHF
DNA: TGTGCCAGTAGTATATATTTCGGTCAGCCCCAGCATTTT

D: -
size: -
V: TRBV6-6
J: TRBJ2-2
CDR3: CASSYPDIPNTGELFF
DNA: TGTGCCAGCAGTTACCCCGACATACCCAACACCGGGGAGCTGTTTTTT

D: -
size: -
V: TRBV18
J: TRBJ2-1
CDR3: CASSLPNEQFF
DNA: TGTGCCAGCTCACTCCCCAATGAGCAGTTCTTC

D: -
size: once
V: TRBV28
J: TRBJ1-5
CDR3: CASSLLAGSFNQPQHF
DNA: TGTGCCAGCAGTTTATTGGCAGGGTCGTTCAATCAGCCCCAGCATTTT

D: -
size: -
V: TRBV13
J: TRBJ2-7
CDR3: CASSLGTGASEQYF
DNA: TGTGCCAGCAGCTTAGGGACAGGAGCCTCCGAGCAGTACTTC

D: TRBD2
size: -
V: TRBV13
J: TRBJ2-5
CDR3: CASSNLAGGPGTQYF
DNA: TGTGCCAGCAGCAACCTAGCGGGAGGCCCTGGGACCCAGTACTTC

D: -
size: -
V: TRBV7-8
J: TRBJ2-7
CDR3: CASSLEAANSYEQYF
DNA: TGTGCCAGCAGCTTAGAGGCAGCGAACTCCTACGAGCAGTACTTC

D: -
size: -
V: TRBV19
J: TRBJ1-1
CDR3: CASSVDGSLLNTEAFF
DNA: TGTGCCAGTAGTGTGGACGGGAGTCTTCTGAACACTGAAGCTTTCTTT

D: -
size: once
V: TRBV27
J: TRBJ1-5
CDR3: CASGFSGQPQHF
DNA: TGTGCCAGCGGATTTTCGGGTCAGCCCCAGCATTTT

D: -
size: -
V: TRBV7-9
J: TRBJ2-5
CDR3: CASSQRGTGGKYQETQYF
DNA: TGTGCCAGCAGTCAAAGGGGTACAGGAGGCAAGTACCAAGAGACCCAGTACTTC

D: TRBD1
size: -
V: TRBV2
J: TRBJ2-7
CDR3: CASSEPRDRGSYEQYF
DNA: TGTGCCAGCAGTGAACCTCGGGACAGGGGTTCCTACGAGCAGTACTTC

D: -
size: -
V: TRBV7-5
J: TRBJ2-2
CDR3: CASSFPGEKLVGTGELFF
DNA: TGTGCCAGCAGCTTCCCAGGAGAGAAGCTCGTCGGCACCGGGGAGCTGTTTTTT

D: -
size: -
V: TRBV27
J: TRBJ1-3
CDR3: CASSRDVNSGNTIYF
DNA: TGTGCCAGCAGCCGCGACGTGAACTCTGGAAACACCATATATTTT

D: TRBD1
size: -
V: TRBV5-1
J: TRBJ2-3
CDR3: CASSLTRTGLTDTQYF
DNA: TGCGCCAGCAGCTTGACGAGGACAGGGCTCACAGATACGCAGTATTTT

D: TRBD2
size: -
V: TRBV29-1
J: TRBJ2-1
CDR3: CSAYSGTSLTDEQFF
DNA: TGCAGCGCCTATTCCGGGACTAGCCTCACAGATGAGCAGTTCTTC

D: TRBD1
size: -
V: TRBV5-1
J: TRBJ2-1
CDR3: CASSPLGQGNYNEQFF
DNA: TGCGCCAGCAGCCCCCTGGGACAGGGGAACTACAATGAGCAGTTCTTC

D: TRBD2
size: -
V: TRBV4-2
J: TRBJ2-2
CDR3: CASSQVLREVNTGELFF
DNA: TGTGCCAGCAGCCAAGTGTTGCGGGAGGTGAACACCGGGGAGCTGTTTTTT

D: -
size: -
V: TRBV19
J: TRBJ1-2
CDR3: CASRGGPDGYTF
DNA: TGTGCCAGTCGGGGAGGCCCGGATGGCTACACCTTC

D: -
size: -
V: TRBV13
J: TRBJ2-7
CDR3: CASSSDYESSEQYF
DNA: TGTGCCAGCAGCAGCGACTACGAAAGCTCCGAGCAGTACTTC

D: -
size: -
V: TRBV28
J: TRBJ1-5
CDR3: CASRVIGGATPQHF
DNA: TGTGCCAGCAGAGTGATTGGGGGTGCCACCCCCCAGCATTTT

D: -
size: -
V: TRBV5-5
J: TRBJ1-4
CDR3: CASSLVGAANEKLFF
DNA: TGTGCCAGCAGCTTGGTGGGGGCCGCGAATGAAAAACTGTTTTTT

D: -
size: -
V: TRBV10-2
J: TRBJ1-4
CDR3: CASRPGHNEKLFF
DNA: TGCGCCAGCAGACCCGGACACAATGAAAAACTGTTTTTT

D: TRBD1
size: once
V: TRBV5-1
J: TRBJ2-7
CDR3: CASSGDRGSYEQYF
DNA: TGCGCCAGCAGTGGGGACAGGGGATCCTACGAGCAGTACTTC

D: TRBD2
size: -
V: TRBV7-8
J: TRBJ2-1
CDR3: CASSLGVRGGSSYNEQFF
DNA: TGTGCCAGCAGCTTAGGGGTGAGGGGCGGGAGCTCCTACAATGAGCAGTTCTTC

D: -
size: -
V: TRBV9
J: TRBJ1-1
CDR3: CASSVVINPTEAFF
DNA: TGTGCCAGCAGCGTAGTGATCAATCCCACTGAAGCTTTCTTT

D: TRBD1
size: -
V: TRBV5-1
J: TRBJ1-1
CDR3: CANMDRGPWAEAFF
DNA: TGCGCCAACATGGACAGGGGGCCTTGGGCTGAAGCTTTCTTT

D: TRBD1
size: -
V: TRBV28
J: TRBJ2-7
CDR3: CASSGTGTTYEQYF
DNA: TGTGCCAGCAGTGGGACAGGGACCACCTACGAGCAGTACTTC

D: TRBD2
size: -
V: TRBV10-3
J: TRBJ2-7
CDR3: CAIRGLAGGPSYEQYF
DNA: TGTGCCATCAGGGGACTAGCGGGAGGGCCGTCCTACGAGCAGTACTTC

D: TRBD2
size: -
V: TRBV10-1
J: TRBJ2-2
CDR3: CASSEMVAGGNTGELFF
DNA: TGCGCCAGCAGTGAGATGGTAGCGGGAGGGAACACCGGGGAGCTGTTTTTT

D: TRBD1
size: once
V: TRBV6-1
J: TRBJ2-7
CDR3: CASSEVTGTGMDEQYF
DNA: TGTGCCAGCAGTGAAGTTACCGGGACAGGGATGGACGAGCAGTACTTC

D: -
size: -
V: TRBV5-4
J: TRBJ2-1
CDR3: CASSSLDEQFF
DNA: TGTGCCAGCAGCTCGCTAGATGAGCAGTTCTTC

D: TRBD1
size: -
V: TRBV27
J: TRBJ1-1
CDR3: CASRNGQGPEAFF
DNA: TGTGCCAGCAGGAACGGACAGGGCCCTGAAGCTTTCTTT

D: -
size: -
V: TRBV6-1
J: TRBJ2-5
CDR3: CASSEFPGTPPQETQYF
DNA: TGTGCCAGCAGTGAATTTCCGGGGACGCCACCCCAAGAGACCCAGTACTTC

D: -
size: -
V: TRBV7-9
J: TRBJ2-3
CDR3: CASSQRDTQYF
DNA: TGTGCCAGCAGCCAACGAGATACGCAGTATTTT

D: TRBD1
size: -
V: TRBV7-8
J: TRBJ2-7
CDR3: CASSPSEGTGFNEQYF
DNA: TGTGCCAGCAGCCCCTCGGAGGGGACAGGGTTCAACGAGCAGTACTTC

D: TRBD1
size: -
V: TRBV6-6
J: TRBJ2-5
CDR3: CASSWLTGTGETQYF
DNA: TGTGCCAGCAGTTGGCTGACAGGGACGGGCGAGACCCAGTACTTC

D: TRBD1
size: -
V: TRBV2
J: TRBJ2-7
CDR3: CASSEVLRGQSYEQYF
DNA: TGTGCCAGCAGTGAAGTTTTAAGGGGGCAATCCTACGAGCAGTACTTC

D: -
size: -
V: TRBV7-9
J: TRBJ2-7
CDR3: CASSFLTDYEQYF
DNA: TGTGCCAGCAGCTTTTTGACAGACTACGAGCAGTACTTC

D: -
size: -
V: TRBV7-2
J: TRBJ2-7
CDR3: CASSLGRLDQYEQYF
DNA: TGTGCCAGCAGCTTAGGCCGCCTCGACCAATACGAGCAGTACTTC

D: -
size: -
V: TRBV4-2
J: TRBJ2-7
CDR3: CASSPIGATYEQYF
DNA: TGTGCCAGCAGCCCTATAGGGGCTACCTACGAGCAGTACTTC

D: TRBD2
size: -
V: TRBV30
J: TRBJ2-1
CDR3: CAWRLAGGLEQFF
DNA: TGTGCCTGGAGACTAGCGGGAGGGCTTGAGCAGTTCTTC

D: -
size: -
V: TRBV28
J: TRBJ2-1
CDR3: CASSLHEQFF
DNA: TGTGCCAGCAGTTTGCATGAGCAGTTCTTC